This paragraph reports one T cell receptor (beta chain). The record originates from a study of cytomegalovirus exposure and HLA in healthy donors. The germline CDR1 and CDR2 sequences are SQVTM and ANQGSEA. The CDR3 is 17 amino acids. V shed 0 bases, J shed 5 bases, and the junction held 11 bases outside the gene matches. Some clones are missing from TCRdb's copy, which holds only in-frame ones; the method was immunoSEQ multiplex PCR. The sample lists tens of thousands of clones, about 96% seen once, with more than 0.9% in the top ten. The chain recombines TRBV29-1 with TRBJ2-7, with TRBD1 matching 12 bases. The origin of this receptor is a woman aged 18 to 35 in good health and CMV-seronegative. Sequenced sample: PBMCs. The CDR3 spells CSVEDFPGTGGFNEQYF. CDR3 nucleotide sequence: TGCAGCGTTGAAGATTTCCCCGGGACAGGGGGCTTCAACGAGCAGTACTTC.